These 10 T cell receptor beta chains were all obtained from the same sample, sequenced in a study of control samples from healthy donors and cancer patients. The repertoire was sequenced with immunoSEQ multiplex PCR; TCRdb's copy has only in-frame clones and lacks some. This repertoire shows some 160,000 clones, 85% to 95% found once; its top ten account for over 6.5%. The sequenced material came from blood. Receptors were obtained from a woman aged 40 to 50 in good health.

The chain is built from TRBV2 and TRBJ1-1, with D possibly being TRBD1 (6 bases). Germline CDR1 reads SNHLY; CDR2 reads FYNNEI. V lost 8 bases and J lost 3, with 16 bases in between. The CDR3 contains 14 residues. The CDR3 DNA is TGTGCCAGCTTGGGCCGTGAGGGGGACACTGAAGCTTTCTTT. It yields the protein CASLGREGDTEAFF.

The rearrangement uses TRBV29-1 and TRBJ2-3; D perhaps matches TRBD2 (6 bases). The CDR3 covers 16 residues. V lost 4 bases to trimming and J lost 2 bases, with 19 bases between them. The germline V gene has CDR1 SQVTM and CDR2 ANQGSEA. The CDR3 region is CSVGGNLDRYTDTQYF. The CDR3 nucleotides read TGCAGCGTTGGCGGGAATCTGGACCGGTACACAGATACGCAGTATTTT.

The gene calls are TRBV21-1 and TRBJ1-1; no DNA check was done on the table's D call, TRBD1. TRBV21-1 is labeled a pseudogene. The CDR3 is 18 amino acids. CDR3 region: CASSRYGTENAMNTEAFF. The CDR3 DNA reads as TGTGCCAGCAGCCGATATGGGACAGAGAATGCCATGAACACTGAAGCTTTCTTT.

The chain is built from TRBV7-6 and TRBJ2-2, with 7 bases lining up with TRBD2. The trim removed 5 bases at V and 7 bases at J, leaving 13 bases unmatched. This CDR3 is built from 16 residues. Germline CDR1 and CDR2: SGHVS and FNYEAQ. In DNA, the CDR3 is TGTGCCAGCAGCCCGTTATTAACTAGCGCGAACGGGGAGCTGTTTTTT. Encoded protein: CASSPLLTSANGELFF.

V is TRBV7-3 and J is TRBJ1-3; TRBD1 matches 7 bases. This CDR3 contains 16 residues. Germline V lookup: CDR1 SGHTA, CDR2 FQGTGA. J was trimmed by 0 bases and V by 5 bases; bases with no gene match: 7. The DNA for the CDR3 is TGTGCCAGCAGCCCGGGACAGCGGCACTCTGGAAACACCATATATTTT. Its translation: CASSPGQRHSGNTIYF.

V gene TRBV3-1 (or the pseudogene TRBV3-2) combines with J gene TRBJ1-5, with D unresolved. The V gene lost 0 bases and the J gene lost 1 base, with 4 bases spanning the gap. The CDR3 contains 14 residues. Per germline, CDR1 LGHDT and CDR2 YNNKEL (reference sequence). In DNA form, the CDR3 reads TGTGCCAGCAGCCAAGAAGTCAGCAATCAGCCCCAGCATTTT. Its translation is CASSQEVSNQPQHF.

This clone appeared a single time. The chain is built from TRBV5-4 and TRBJ2-3; possible D gene TRBD2, 6 bases. The CDR3 loop spans 15 amino acids. The V gene's germline CDR1 is SGHNT and CDR2 YYREEE (reference sequence). The ends were cut back, 3 bases at V and 0 bases at J, with 11 bases in the middle. As DNA, the CDR3 is TGTGCCAGCAGCTCCGCCGGGACTAGCACAGATACGCAGTATTTT. It specifies CASSSAGTSTDTQYF. Combining the CDR3 with reference TRBV5-4 and TRBJ2-3 gives the whole variable domain ETGVTQSPTHLIKTRGQQVTLRCSSQSGHNTVSWYQQALGQGPQFIFQYYREEENGRGNFPPRFSGLQFPNYSSELNVNALELDDSALYLCASSSAGTSTDTQYFGPGTRLTVL.

The gene calls are TRBV6-2 or TRBV6-3 and TRBJ2-3, with 7 nucleotides matching TRBD1. The CDR3 contains 17 residues. V dropped 2 bases and J dropped 4; count of bases not matched to a gene: 12. The germline V gene encodes CDR1 MNHEY and CDR2 SVGEGT. CDR3 in amino acids: CASSYPKQGKWADTQYF. CDR3 sequence (DNA): TGTGCCAGCAGTTACCCGAAACAGGGGAAGTGGGCAGATACGCAGTATTTT.

The genes are TRBV3-1 (or the pseudogene TRBV3-2) and TRBJ2-7; 11 bases agree with TRBD2. Trimming took 0 bases from V and 7 from J; bases not matched to a gene: 5. This CDR3 region has 15 residues. Germline assignment: CDR1 LGHDT and CDR2 YNNKEL (reference sequence). This chain's CDR3 is CASSQDTSGGGEQYF. The CDR3 DNA reads as TGTGCCAGCAGCCAAGATACTAGCGGGGGTGGGGAGCAGTACTTC.

The chain carries TRBV6-6 and TRBJ1-2, with TRBD1 as a possible D gene (6 bases). Germline V gene sequence: CDR1 MNHNY, CDR2 SVGAGI (reference sequence). The CDR3 spans 13 residues. V shed 7 bases and J shed 2 bases, with 11 bases lying between them. CDR3 residues: CASNPTGNYGYTF. The DNA of the CDR3 is TGTGCCAGCAATCCTACAGGGAACTATGGCTACACCTTC.